This TCR beta chain is drawn from a study of T-cell memory formation after mild COVID-19. Study-level points and caveats: Within pre-infection memory, some responding clones were found, suggesting cross-reactive memory joined.

Germline V gene sequence: CDR1 SGHAT, CDR2 FQDESV (reference sequence). The V and J ends lost 6 bases and 0 bases respectively, with 11 bases between them. The CDR3 runs to 14 residues. After 5'RACE with constant-segment primers, TCR alpha and TCR beta cDNA libraries carrying sample barcodes and UMIs were obtained. MiXCR, run by TCRdb on the 5' RACE reads, gives a single entry per CDR3 protein. The table shows just under 550,000 distinct CDR3 sequences, with roughly 20% occurring only once. With regard to this clonotype: As yet, its antigen is unknown. This may arise from a read error, as a much more abundant clone is one base away.

Sequencing was carried out using PBMCs or a T cell subset sorted from them (not recorded which). This sequence originates from an adult woman who had mild COVID-19 (a few samples of this study predate the infection). Cell type and time point are not known. V gene TRBV11-1 combines with J gene TRBJ1-1, with a weak D call TRBD1 (5 bases). The CDR3 DNA follows: TGTGCCAGCAGTCACGGGGGGGTGAACACTGAAGCTTTCTTT. Amino acids: CASSHGGVNTEAFF.